What follows are 7 T cell receptor beta chains derived from one specimen sequenced in a study of blood T cell repertoires in COVID-19. TCRdb keeps only in-frame clones here, not all; method: immunoSEQ multiplex PCR. The table includes 84,000 or so clones, roughly four fifths detected once. Sequences were obtained from peripheral blood. These receptors were collected from a human donor in a cohort sampled during active COVID-19.

This chain uses TRBV19 with TRBJ2-7; 7 bases line up with TRBD1. V lost 0 bases and J lost 6; bases outside the gene matches: 5. CDR3 length: 14 residues. The germline CDR1 and CDR2 sequences are LNHDA and SQIVND (reference sequence). CDR3: CASSIDGTVVEQYF. CDR3 bases: TGTGCCAGTAGTATAGATGGGACAGTGGTCGAGCAGTACTTC.

V and J are TRBV7-2 and TRBJ2-3, with D tentatively TRBD1 (6 bases). There are 13 residues in the CDR3. CDR1 and CDR2 (germline): SGHTA, FQGNSA. The V and J ends lost 2 bases and 6 bases respectively, with 9 bases between them. The CDR3 loop is CASSLQRGDTQYF. The CDR3 nucleotides are TGTGCCAGCAGCTTACAGAGGGGGGATACGCAGTATTTT.

V gene TRBV27 combines with J gene TRBJ2-1, with 10 bases identical to TRBD2. J lost 9 bases, V lost 3 bases, and 11 bases had no gene match. Germline values: CDR1 MNHEY, CDR2 SMNVEV (reference sequence). The CDR3 is made up of 16 amino acids. CDR3 region: CASSFTSGDPNSEQFF. CDR3 in DNA: TGTGCCAGCAGTTTTACTAGCGGGGACCCCAATAGTGAGCAGTTCTTC.

The DNA of the CDR3 is TGTGCCAGCTCACCAATCGGGGGAATAGCAGATACGCAGTATTTT. Translated, it gives CASSPIGGIADTQYF. The rearrangement links TRBV18 to TRBJ2-3; D is perhaps TRBD2 (6 bases). V was pared by 2 bases and J by 4 bases, with 13 bases between. The germline V gene has CDR1 KGHSH and CDR2 LQKENI. The CDR3 is 15 residues long.

This clone was seen only a few times. The chain employs TRBV6-5 and TRBJ1-6; D is unclear. The CDR3 length is 12 residues. Trimming shortened V by 7 bases and J by 8 bases, and 9 bases separated the two germline ends. Per the germline V gene, CDR1 is MNHEY and CDR2 is SVGAGI. The CDR3 coding sequence is TGTGCCAGCATTCTGAGTGATTCACCCCTCCACTTT. It encodes CASILSDSPLHF.

In regard to this clone: The germline gene is not matched at one end of the junction; a read error may be the cause. The chain links TRBV18 to TRBJ1-3; a possible D gene is TRBD1 (6 bases). The CDR3 has 14 amino acids. Germline-derived CDR1 and CDR2 are KGHSH and LQKENI. CDR3 coding DNA: TGTGCCAGCTCACCCGAGATACAGGGAAACGCCATATATTTT. Translating it yields CASSPEIQGNAIYF.

V is TRBV30 and J is TRBJ2-2; the match to TRBD1 covers 8 bases. Trimming removed 5 bases from V and 6 bases from J; junction bases left unmatched: 2. Germline V CDR1 and CDR2: GTSNPN, SVGIG (reference sequence). CDR3 length: 12 amino acids. For the CDR3, the DNA is TGTGCCTGGGACAGGGGTTCCGGGGAGCTGTTTTTT. Translated, it gives CAWDRGSGELFF.